This T cell receptor beta chain originates from a study of immune cell composition in non-small cell lung cancer. Sequencing was performed with immunoSEQ multiplex PCR; in TCRdb, only in-frame clones are kept and a portion is missing. Of thousands of clones listed, under 70% are singletons. Normal lung was taken at the farthest possible site, at least 3 cm from tumour. J was trimmed by 14 bases and V by 3 bases; bases with no gene match: 5. This CDR3 has 12 residues. The germline gives CDR1 PRHDT, CDR2 FYEKMQ (reference sequence). The clonotype comes from a human donor with non-small cell lung cancer. The genes are TRBV13 and TRBJ2-3; 10 nucleotides agree with TRBD2. The sample taken for sequencing was non-adjacent lung tissue. CDR3 amino acids: CASSFSSGSWYF. The CDR3 DNA is TGTGCCAGCAGCTTTTCTAGCGGGAGTTGGTATTTT.